The 22 T cell receptor beta chains reported below all come from one sample, sequenced in a study of post-analysis software for immune sequencing data. Study-wide results and limits: Relative to controls, patients had several TRBV segments at higher frequency, with TRBV5-6, TRBV5-1 and TRBV20-1 among these.

No antigens are known for them. cDNA libraries for TCR beta contained unique molecular identifiers. TCRdb independently ran MiXCR on the PCR reads; one entry per CDR3 protein. The sample yields about 260,000 distinct CDR3 sequences, about 40% seen once. The material sequenced was blood. These TCRs come from a girl between 5 and 17 years old with multiple sclerosis.

The chain recombines TRBV20-1 with TRBJ1-1; 7 positions match TRBD1. Trimming at V came to 0 bases and at J to 4 bases, leaving 8 bases not matched to a gene. The germline gives CDR1 DFQATT, CDR2 SNEGSKA (reference sequence). The CDR3 runs to 15 residues. CDR3 sequence: CSARDFATGLTEAFF. In DNA form, the CDR3 reads TGCAGTGCTAGAGATTTCGCGACAGGGCTCACTGAAGCTTTCTTT.

This clonotype was seen repeatedly, ten times or more. The chain combines TRBV7-2 with TRBJ2-1; TRBD2 matches 9 bases. Per germline, CDR1 SGHTA and CDR2 FQGNSA. The CDR3 runs to 14 residues. Trimming took 1 base from V and 8 from J; bases not matched to a gene: 3. The CDR3 DNA follows: TGTGCCAGCAGCTTAGATAGCGGGAGTTATGAGCAGTTCTTC. It encodes CASSLDSGSYEQFF.

This clonotype was counted only a few times. The gene calls are TRBV7-2 and TRBJ2-5; TRBD2 matches 11 bases. Germline lookup yields CDR1 SGHTA and CDR2 FQGNSA. CDR3 length: 17 amino acids. J gave up 2 bases and V 2 bases, and 7 bases lay outside the gene matches. The CDR3 bases are TGTGCCAGCAGCTTAAGACCTAGCGGGGGGCCTCAAGAGACCCAGTACTTC. Protein product: CASSLRPSGGPQETQYF.

This clonotype was counted ten times or more. The chain links TRBV6-1 to TRBJ1-2; a weak D match, TRBD1 (5 bases). CDR1 is MNHNS and CDR2 is SASEGT in the germline V gene. This CDR3 is built from 14 residues. Trimming removed 5 bases from V and 2 bases from J, with 12 bases in between. The CDR3 coding sequence is TGTGCCAGCAGTCCGTCGGGACGGAACTATGGCTACACCTTC. This encodes CASSPSGRNYGYTF.

There are many counts of this clonotype. The rearrangement links TRBV7-9 to TRBJ1-2, with a tentative D call TRBD1 (6 bases). Trimming removed 8 bases at V and 8 bases at J, with 18 bases between. Germline V gene sequence: CDR1 SEHNR, CDR2 FQNEAQ (reference sequence). The CDR3 is 13 residues long. CDR3 protein: CASARLTGMGYTF. In DNA form, the CDR3 reads TGTGCCAGCGCAAGACTCACAGGGATGGGCTACACCTTC.

This clonotype showed up many times. V and J are TRBV10-3 and TRBJ2-3; the D gene is possibly TRBD2 (7 bases). V was pared by 5 bases and J by 4 bases, with 16 bases between. CDR3 length: 15 residues. CDR1 and CDR2 from the germline V gene are ENHRY and SYGVKD. CDR3 in DNA: TGTGCCATCAGTAATCAGAGGGGGGGCCCAGATACGCAGTATTTT. It codes for CAISNQRGGPDTQYF.

The chain carries TRBV9 and TRBJ2-1, with 8 bases identical to TRBD1. This CDR3 has 13 residues. The ends lost 5 bases at V and 8 bases at J; junction bases unmatched: 6. Germline V gene data show CDR1 as SGDLS and CDR2 as YYNGEE. DNA of the CDR3: TGTGCCAGCAGTCGGACAGGGCGGGATGAGCAGTTCTTC. Translation: CASSRTGRDEQFF.

This clonotype showed up many times. The chain links TRBV12-3 or TRBV12-4 to TRBJ1-5, with a tentative D call TRBD1 (5 bases). This CDR3 spans 13 amino acids. V was shortened by 6 bases and J by 5 bases, with 11 bases between the two germline ends. CDR3 sequence reads: CASSAGFDQPQHF. CDR3 nucleotides: TGTGCCAGCAGCGCAGGGTTCGATCAGCCCCAGCATTTT.

This sequence joins TRBV10-3 and TRBJ2-2, with 13 bases fitting TRBD2. With V trimmed by 6 bases and J by 0 bases, 4 bases remained unmatched. This CDR3 is 17 amino acids long. Germline CDR1 is ENHRY and CDR2 is SYGVKD. The CDR3 sequence is CAIRPGLAGTNTGELFF. The CDR3 nucleotides read TGTGCCATCAGGCCGGGACTAGCGGGGACGAACACCGGGGAGCTGTTTTTT.

In this sample, this clonotype turned up many times. The chain is built from TRBV20-1 and TRBJ1-4; weak D call: TRBD1 (5 bases). The germline V gene encodes CDR1 DFQATT and CDR2 SNEGSKA (reference sequence). The CDR3 spans 14 residues. The V end was cut by 1 base, the J end by 8 bases, with 14 bases between. The CDR3, as DNA: TGCAGTGCTAGAGTCTTGGGACCCGGCGAAAAACTGTTTTTT. Translated: CSARVLGPGEKLFF.

In regard to this clonotype: This may be a read error: a much more frequent sequence differs by one nucleotide. The gene calls are TRBV7-3 and TRBJ2-5; perhaps D is TRBD1 or TRBD2 (6 bases each). From germline, CDR1 is SGHTA and CDR2 FQGTGA. The ends were cut back, 4 bases at V and 9 bases at J, with 12 bases in the middle. CDR3 length: 12 amino acids. CDR3 bases: TGTGCCAGCAGCTCATCAGGGGAGGCCCAGTACTTC. This encodes CASSSSGEAQYF.

Many counts were recorded for this clonotype. V usage is TRBV7-2 and J usage is TRBJ2-5; D may be TRBD1 or TRBD2 (5 bases each). The CDR3 has 16 amino acids. With 1 base removed from V and 4 bases from J, the gap between germline ends came to 16 bases. Germline assignment: CDR1 SGHTA and CDR2 FQGNSA. This chain's CDR3 is CASSLGGDPPRETQYF. CDR3 DNA: TGTGCCAGCAGCTTAGGTGGGGACCCTCCTCGAGAGACCCAGTACTTC.

This clonotype was counted at least ten times. The chain uses TRBV29-1 and TRBJ1-1; D perhaps matches TRBD1 (5 bases). V was shortened by 7 bases and J by 4 bases, with 16 bases between the two germline ends. This CDR3 is 13 amino acids long. The germline gives CDR1 SQVTM, CDR2 ANQGSEA. The CDR3 loop is CSAAGQRATEAFF. The CDR3 DNA reads TGCAGCGCCGCAGGGCAGAGGGCCACTGAAGCTTTCTTT.

V and J are TRBV19 and TRBJ2-3; the D gene is possibly TRBD2 (5 bases). Germline-derived CDR1 and CDR2 are LNHDA and SQIVND (reference sequence). The V end was cut by 4 bases, the J end by 4 bases, with 12 bases between. The CDR3 has 14 amino acids. CDR3 region: CASSTGNRPDTQYF. CDR3 sequence (DNA): TGTGCCAGTAGTACGGGGAACCGGCCAGATACGCAGTATTTT.

The J gene is TRBJ1-1, the V gene TRBV28; D remains ambiguous. Trimming pared 6 bases from V and 5 bases from J, leaving 16 bases between. The CDR3 length is 14 residues. Germline assignment: CDR1 MDHEN and CDR2 SYDVKM. The CDR3 DNA is TGTGCCAGCAGGCGGTCATTTACCGGGACTGAAGCTTTCTTT. Translated, it gives CASRRSFTGTEAFF.

Notes on this clonotype: One base away lies a much larger clone, so this may be a sequencing read error. This chain uses TRBV9 with TRBJ1-2; D gene uncertain. V lost 0 bases and J lost 0, with 9 bases in between. The CDR3 covers 15 residues. CDR1 is SGDLS, CDR2 YYNGEE, per germline. Here the CDR3 DNA reads TGTGCCAGCAGCGTAGAGGCAACTACTAACTATGGCTACACCTTC. It codes for CASSVEATTNYGYTF. The full variable domain, its missing parts supplied by reference TRBV9 and TRBJ1-2, is DSGVTQTPKHLITATGQRVTLRCSPRSGDLSVYWYQQSLDQGLQFLIQYYNGEERAKGNILERFSAQQFPDLHSELNLSSLELGDSALYFCASSVEATTNYGYTFGSGTRLTVV.

For this clonotype: It may be a read error: a sequence one base away is much more abundant. The rearrangement uses TRBV3-1 and TRBJ2-3; tentatively, D is TRBD2 (5 bases). V lost 5 bases, J lost 6 bases, and 18 bases lay in between. CDR1 is LGHDT and CDR2 is YNNKEL in the germline V gene (reference sequence). The CDR3 loop spans 15 amino acids. DNA of the CDR3: TGTGCCAGCAGCTCAAGTGACTCGGGCGGGGATACGCAGTATTTT. Its translation is CASSSSDSGGDTQYF.

The chain is built from TRBV20-1 and TRBJ2-5, with D possibly being TRBD2 (6 bases). V lost 6 bases to trimming and J lost 4 bases, with 18 bases between them. This CDR3 is 14 amino acids long. CDR1 is DFQATT and CDR2 is SNEGSKA in the germline V gene (reference sequence). DNA for the CDR3: TGCAGTGCAGGTCGGGAGCAGGACCGAGAGACCCAGTACTTC. It specifies CSAGREQDRETQYF.

Details on this clonotype: An end of the junction differs from the germline gene, which may be a read error. This chain uses TRBV7-8 with TRBJ2-1; 13 nucleotides line up with TRBD2. The CDR3 spans 17 residues. Germline V gene data show CDR1 as SGHVS and CDR2 as FQNEAQ. The CDR3 DNA follows: TGTGCCAGCACCTGGACTAGCGGGAGAGGAGCCTACAATGAGCAGGTCTTC. Encoded protein: CASTWTSGRGAYNEQVF.

The chain carries TRBV24-1 and TRBJ2-6, with TRBD1 matching 9 bases. J was trimmed by 3 bases and V by 5 bases; bases with no gene match: 7. Germline V lookup: CDR1 KGHDR, CDR2 SFDVKD. The CDR3 spans 17 residues. CDR3 residues: CATSARTGVFGANVLTF. In DNA, the CDR3 is TGTGCCACCAGTGCAAGGACAGGGGTCTTTGGGGCCAACGTCCTGACTTTC.

In this sample, this clonotype turned up many times. The genes are TRBV6-1 and TRBJ1-1, with no clear D. Trimming cost V 2 bases and J 9 bases, with 16 bases left between them. Germline V gene data show CDR1 as MNHNS and CDR2 as SASEGT. The CDR3 is made up of 14 amino acids. Written as DNA, the CDR3 is TGTGCCAGCAGTGAACTGGGCCCGCGACACCAAGCTTTCTTT. The encoded protein is CASSELGPRHQAFF.

The chain combines TRBV7-2 with TRBJ2-1; 12 bases agree with TRBD2. CDR3 length: 18 amino acids. CDR1 is SGHTA, CDR2 FQGNSA, per germline. After removal of 5 bases from V and 0 bases from J, the junction contained 8 bases not matched to a gene. The chain's CDR3 is CASSRRASGRGSYNEQFF. Here the CDR3 DNA reads TGTGCCAGCAGCAGGAGAGCTAGCGGGAGGGGCTCCTACAATGAGCAGTTCTTC.